This entry lists 9 T cell receptor beta chains sequenced from one sample in a study of cytotoxic CD8 clonotypes in ibrutinib-treated CLL. Here immunoSEQ multiplex PCR was the method, and the copy in TCRdb shows in-frame clones only, minus some. The repertoire holds roughly 70,000 clones, with around 84% as singletons. The specimen comprised PBMCs, sampled at disease progression, from a patient treated with ibrutinib. The source of these receptors is a human donor with chronic lymphocytic leukemia.

This clone was seen a few times. The chain couples TRBV5-1 to TRBJ1-1; TRBD1 is a possible D gene (5 bases). The CDR3 has 13 amino acids. The germline V gene has CDR1 SGHRS and CDR2 YFSETQ. Trimming shortened V by 4 bases and J by 4 bases, and 11 bases separated the two germline ends. The DNA for the CDR3 is TGCGCCAGCAGCGTACTTGGGGCCACTGAAGCTTTCTTT. The encoded protein is CASSVLGATEAFF.

This sequence joins TRBV7-8 and TRBJ1-6; D remains unclear. Germline CDR1 reads SGHVS; CDR2 reads FQNEAQ. This CDR3 comprises 13 residues. Trimming shortened V by 5 bases and J by 8 bases, and 10 bases separated the two germline ends. The CDR3 nucleotides read TGTGCCAGCAGCCTGGTCCTGGATTCACCCCTCCACTTT. Protein product: CASSLVLDSPLHF.

This chain uses TRBV28 with TRBJ1-1; maybe TRBD1 (6 bases). This CDR3 is 14 amino acids long. V gave up 2 bases and J gave up 5 bases, with 12 bases separating them. Germline V gene sequence: CDR1 MDHEN, CDR2 SYDVKM. Here the CDR3 reads CASSLPTGRTEAFF. CDR3 coding DNA: TGTGCCAGCAGTTTACCCACAGGGAGGACTGAAGCTTTCTTT.

The chain joins TRBV6-6 to TRBJ1-1; 7 nucleotides align to TRBD1. The germline CDR1 and CDR2 sequences are MNHNY and SVGAGI (reference sequence). The V segment lost 6 bases and the J segment 5 bases; nucleotides outside the gene matches: 6. The CDR3 length is 13 residues. CDR3 in amino acids: CASRRQGSTEAFF. The CDR3 nucleotides read TGTGCCAGCAGGCGACAGGGATCGACTGAAGCTTTCTTT.

The gene calls are TRBV27 and TRBJ2-6; D gene unclear. In germline, CDR1 is MNHEY, CDR2 SMNVEV (reference sequence). V was pared by 6 bases and J by 0 bases, with 9 bases between. The CDR3 loop spans 15 amino acids. CDR3 sequence (DNA): TGTGCCAGCAGCCCCGTTGGCTCTGGGGCCAACGTCCTGACTTTC. Translating gives CASSPVGSGANVLTF.

The V call is TRBV12-5, the J call TRBJ2-1, with 8 nucleotides matching TRBD1. The V gene's germline CDR1 is LGHNT and CDR2 FRNRAP. This CDR3 spans 14 amino acids. J lost 5 bases, V lost 6 bases, and 6 bases had no gene match. CDR3 sequence: CASGAGQGNNEQFF. As DNA, the CDR3 is TGTGCTAGTGGGGCCGGACAGGGAAACAATGAGCAGTTCTTC. The full variable domain, in which reference TRBV12-5 and TRBJ2-1 provide the parts outside the CDR3, is DARVTQTPRHKVTEMGQEVTMRCQPILGHNTVFWYRQTMMQGLELLAYFRNRAPLDDSGMPKDRFSAEMPDATLATLKIQPSEPRDSAVYFCASGAGQGNNEQFFGPGTRLTVL.

This chain uses TRBV4-1 with TRBJ2-3, with 8 bases identical to TRBD2. There are 16 residues in the CDR3. From germline, CDR1 is MGHRA and CDR2 YSYEKL. V shed 6 bases and J 2 bases; nucleotides not matched to a gene: 10. The CDR3 nucleotides read TGCGCCAGCAGGTACCGGGGTAGCGGGACCACAGATACGCAGTATTTT. Residues: CASRYRGSGTTDTQYF.

The chain couples TRBV6-1 to TRBJ2-5; D is tentatively TRBD1 or TRBD2 (5 bases each). The germline V and J ends were trimmed by 4 bases and 1 base, with 13 bases remaining between them. The germline V gene has CDR1 MNHNS and CDR2 SASEGT. CDR3 size: 15 residues. CDR3 sequence: CASSAPGRSQETQYF. CDR3 nucleotide sequence: TGTGCCAGCAGTGCCCCGGGACGGAGCCAAGAGACCCAGTACTTC.

This clone was observed a handful of times. This rearrangement joins TRBV19 to TRBJ1-6; D might be TRBD1 (6 bases). Germline CDR1 reads LNHDA; CDR2 reads SQIVND (reference sequence). The V gene lost 3 bases and the J gene lost 5 bases, with 20 bases spanning the gap. The CDR3 covers 18 residues. CDR3 residues: CASSIKNGQLQDNSPLHF. The CDR3 nucleotides are TGTGCCAGTAGTATCAAGAATGGACAGCTCCAAGATAATTCACCCCTCCACTTT.